This TCR beta chain was found in a study of cytomegalovirus exposure and HLA in healthy donors. General study findings and limits: The only immune exposure information that was available was CMV serostatus. The HLA-A and HLA-B alleles of most subjects were reportedly predicted accurately from TCR beta sequences. For TCR beta chains, V- and J-gene trimming was later linked to a missense DCLRE1C variant.

Germline lookup yields CDR1 MNHEY and CDR2 SMNVEV (reference sequence). CDR3 size: 15 residues. Trimming shortened V by 8 bases and J by 4 bases, and 18 bases separated the two germline ends. Primers: 60 Vbeta forward and 13 Jbeta reverse. Original analysis: Per a later analysis, the number of unique TCR beta chains was approximately 73 million, of which some 10 million were shared. Measured with immunoSEQ multiplex PCR; TCRdb has only the in-frame clones, and not every one. The V and J calls and clone size are taken from that table; D and trimming were inferred from the DNA. The sample has about 150,000 clones, approximately 67% seen once. With regard to this clone: Its specificity is not known.

This clonotype was sampled from a woman in her sixties in good health and CMV-seronegative. This chain connects TRBV27 to TRBJ2-1, with D perhaps TRBD2 (5 bases). What was sequenced was PBMCs. The CDR3 here is CASWRLPPAYNEQFF. The CDR3 DNA sequence: TGTGCCAGCTGGAGGCTCCCCCCAGCGTACAATGAGCAGTTCTTC.